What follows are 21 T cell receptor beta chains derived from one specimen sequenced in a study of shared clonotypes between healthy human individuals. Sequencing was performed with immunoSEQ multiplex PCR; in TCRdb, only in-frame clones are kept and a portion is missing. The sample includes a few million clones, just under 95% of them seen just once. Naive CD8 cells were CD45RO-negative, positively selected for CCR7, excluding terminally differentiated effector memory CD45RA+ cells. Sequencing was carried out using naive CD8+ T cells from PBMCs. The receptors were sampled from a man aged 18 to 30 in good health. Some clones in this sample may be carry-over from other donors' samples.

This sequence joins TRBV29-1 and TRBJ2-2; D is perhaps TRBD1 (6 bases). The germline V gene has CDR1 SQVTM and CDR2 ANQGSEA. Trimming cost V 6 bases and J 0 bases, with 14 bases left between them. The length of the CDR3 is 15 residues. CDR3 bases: TGCAGCGTGACCGGGGACAACGCGAACACCGGGGAGCTGTTTTTT. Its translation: CSVTGDNANTGELFF.

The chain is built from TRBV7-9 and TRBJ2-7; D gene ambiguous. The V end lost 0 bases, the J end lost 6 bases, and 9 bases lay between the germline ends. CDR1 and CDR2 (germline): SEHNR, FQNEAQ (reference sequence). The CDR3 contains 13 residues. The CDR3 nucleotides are TGTGCCAGCAGCTTAGCAAAGTGGGGCGAGCAGTACTTC. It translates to CASSLAKWGEQYF. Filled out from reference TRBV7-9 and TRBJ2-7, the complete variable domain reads DTGVSQNPRHKITKRGQNVTFRCDPISEHNRLYWYRQTLGQGPEFLTYFQNEAQLEKSRLLSDRFSAERPKGSFSTLEIQRTEQGDSAMYLCASSLAKWGEQYFGPGTRLTVT.

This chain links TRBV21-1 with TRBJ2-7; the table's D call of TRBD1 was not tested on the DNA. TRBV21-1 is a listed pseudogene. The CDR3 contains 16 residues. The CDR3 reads CASSTFLHRGLRGQYF. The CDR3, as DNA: TGTGCCAGCAGCACCTTCCTTCACAGGGGGCTACGAGGGCAGTACTTC.

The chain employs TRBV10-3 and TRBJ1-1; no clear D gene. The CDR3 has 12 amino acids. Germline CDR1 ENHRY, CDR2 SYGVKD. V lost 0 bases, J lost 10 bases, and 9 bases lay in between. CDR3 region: CAISESGEGAFF. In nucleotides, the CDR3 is TGTGCCATCAGTGAGTCTGGGGAGGGAGCTTTCTTT.

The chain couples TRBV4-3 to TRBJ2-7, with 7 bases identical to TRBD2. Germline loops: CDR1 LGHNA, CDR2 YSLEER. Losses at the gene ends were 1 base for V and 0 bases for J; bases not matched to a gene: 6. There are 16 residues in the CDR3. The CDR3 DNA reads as TGCGCCAGCAGCCAAGGGGAGCGGGGTAGCTCCTACGAGCAGTACTTC. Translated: CASSQGERGSSYEQYF.

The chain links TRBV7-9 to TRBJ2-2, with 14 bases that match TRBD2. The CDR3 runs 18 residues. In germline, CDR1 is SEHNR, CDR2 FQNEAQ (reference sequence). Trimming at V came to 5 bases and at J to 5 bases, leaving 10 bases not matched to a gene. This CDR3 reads CASSLPTSGRGRTGELFF. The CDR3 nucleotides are TGTGCCAGCAGCCTCCCGACTAGCGGGAGGGGTAGAACCGGGGAGCTGTTTTTT.

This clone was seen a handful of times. For the CDR3, the DNA is TGTGCCAGTAGTAACGGGGACGACGAGCAGTACTTC. This gives the protein CASSNGDDEQYF. The chain carries TRBV19 and TRBJ2-7; either TRBD1 or TRBD2 may fit D (5 bases each). In germline, CDR1 is LNHDA, CDR2 SQIVND (reference sequence). V was clipped by 4 bases and J by 5 bases, with 9 bases between them. The CDR3 is 12 residues long.

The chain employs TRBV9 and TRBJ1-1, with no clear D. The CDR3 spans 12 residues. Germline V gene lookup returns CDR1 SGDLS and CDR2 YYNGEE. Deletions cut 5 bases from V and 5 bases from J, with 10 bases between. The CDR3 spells CASRLPRTEAFF. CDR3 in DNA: TGTGCCAGCAGATTACCGAGGACTGAAGCTTTCTTT.

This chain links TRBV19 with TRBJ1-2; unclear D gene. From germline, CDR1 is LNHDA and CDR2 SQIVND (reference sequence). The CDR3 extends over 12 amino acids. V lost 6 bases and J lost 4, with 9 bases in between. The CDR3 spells CASRGRGYGYTF. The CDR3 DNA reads TGTGCCAGTAGAGGGCGCGGCTATGGCTACACCTTC.

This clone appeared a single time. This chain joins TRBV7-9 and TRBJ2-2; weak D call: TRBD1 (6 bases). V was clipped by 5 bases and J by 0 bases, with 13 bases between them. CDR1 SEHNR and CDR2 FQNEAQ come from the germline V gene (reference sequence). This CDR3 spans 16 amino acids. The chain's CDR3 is CASSGTRGPNTGELFF. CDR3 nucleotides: TGTGCCAGCAGCGGAACCAGGGGACCGAACACCGGGGAGCTGTTTTTT.

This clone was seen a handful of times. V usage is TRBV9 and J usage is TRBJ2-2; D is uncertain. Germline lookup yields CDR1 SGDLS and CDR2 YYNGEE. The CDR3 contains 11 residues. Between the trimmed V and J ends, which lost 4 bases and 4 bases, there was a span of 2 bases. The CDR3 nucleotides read TGTGCCAGCAGCTTCACCGGGGAGCTGTTTTTT. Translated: CASSFTGELFF.

The CDR3 sequence: CASIKGGQPQHF. In DNA, the CDR3 is TGTGCCAGCATAAAAGGGGGGCAGCCCCAGCATTTT. This chain connects TRBV28 to TRBJ1-5, with a weak D call TRBD1 (6 bases). Per the germline V gene, CDR1 is MDHEN and CDR2 is SYDVKM. V dropped 7 bases and J dropped 7 bases, with 11 bases sitting between them. The CDR3 is made up of 12 amino acids.

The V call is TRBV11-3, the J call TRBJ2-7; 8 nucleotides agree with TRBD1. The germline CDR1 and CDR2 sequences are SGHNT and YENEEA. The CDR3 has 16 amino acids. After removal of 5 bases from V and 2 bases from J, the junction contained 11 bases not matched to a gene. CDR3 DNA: TGTGCCAGCAGCCCAGGTTTACAGGGGGAGGCCTACGAGCAGTACTTC. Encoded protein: CASSPGLQGEAYEQYF.

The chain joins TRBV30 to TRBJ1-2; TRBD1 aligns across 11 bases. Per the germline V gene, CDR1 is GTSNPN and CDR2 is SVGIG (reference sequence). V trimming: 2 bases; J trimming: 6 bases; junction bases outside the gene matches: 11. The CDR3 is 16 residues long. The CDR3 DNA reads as TGTGCCTGGAGTTTTTTTTTGGGGACAGGGGGAAATGGCTACACCTTC. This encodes CAWSFFLGTGGNGYTF.

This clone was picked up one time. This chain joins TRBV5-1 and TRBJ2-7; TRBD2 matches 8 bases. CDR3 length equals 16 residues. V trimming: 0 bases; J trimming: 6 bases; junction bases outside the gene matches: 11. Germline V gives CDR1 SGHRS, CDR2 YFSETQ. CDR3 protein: CASSLAPSGSWREQYF. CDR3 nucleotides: TGCGCCAGCAGCTTGGCCCCAAGCGGGAGTTGGCGCGAGCAGTACTTC.

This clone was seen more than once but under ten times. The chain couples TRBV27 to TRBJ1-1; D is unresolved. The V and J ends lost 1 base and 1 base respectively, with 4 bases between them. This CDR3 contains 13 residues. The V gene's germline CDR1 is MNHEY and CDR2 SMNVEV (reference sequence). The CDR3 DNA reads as TGTGCCAGCAGTTTATTCAAGAACACTGAAGCTTTCTTT. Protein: CASSLFKNTEAFF.

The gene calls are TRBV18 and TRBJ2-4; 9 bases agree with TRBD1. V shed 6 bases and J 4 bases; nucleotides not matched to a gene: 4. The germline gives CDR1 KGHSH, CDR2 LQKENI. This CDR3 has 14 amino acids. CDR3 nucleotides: TGTGCCAGCTCGGGAGGGACAGGGAAAAACATTCAGTACTTC. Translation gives CASSGGTGKNIQYF.

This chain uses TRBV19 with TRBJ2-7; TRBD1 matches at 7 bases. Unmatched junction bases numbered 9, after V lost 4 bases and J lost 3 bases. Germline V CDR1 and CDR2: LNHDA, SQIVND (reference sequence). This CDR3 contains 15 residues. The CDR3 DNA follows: TGTGCCAGTAGTACCCTTCCCTGGACAGGCTACGAGCAGTACTTC. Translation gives CASSTLPWTGYEQYF.

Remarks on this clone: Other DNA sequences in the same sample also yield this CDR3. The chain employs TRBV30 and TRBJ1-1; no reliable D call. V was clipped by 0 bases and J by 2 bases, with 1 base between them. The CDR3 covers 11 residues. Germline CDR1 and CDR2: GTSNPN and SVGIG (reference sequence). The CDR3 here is CAWSVNTEAFF. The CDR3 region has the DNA TGTGCCTGGAGTGTCAACACTGAAGCTTTCTTT.

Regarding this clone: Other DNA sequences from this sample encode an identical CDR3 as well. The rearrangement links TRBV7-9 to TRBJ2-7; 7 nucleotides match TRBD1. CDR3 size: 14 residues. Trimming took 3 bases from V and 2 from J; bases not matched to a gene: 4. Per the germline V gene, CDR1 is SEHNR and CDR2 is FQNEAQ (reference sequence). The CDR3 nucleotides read TGTGCCAGCAGCTTCAGACAGGGTCCCTACGAGCAGTACTTC. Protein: CASSFRQGPYEQYF.

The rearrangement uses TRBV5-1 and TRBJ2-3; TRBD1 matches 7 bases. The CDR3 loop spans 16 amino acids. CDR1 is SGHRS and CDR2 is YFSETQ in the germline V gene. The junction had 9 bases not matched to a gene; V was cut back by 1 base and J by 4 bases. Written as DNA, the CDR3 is TGCGCCAGCAGCTTGAATGTAGAGGGGGCGTCAGATACGCAGTATTTT. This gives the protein CASSLNVEGASDTQYF.